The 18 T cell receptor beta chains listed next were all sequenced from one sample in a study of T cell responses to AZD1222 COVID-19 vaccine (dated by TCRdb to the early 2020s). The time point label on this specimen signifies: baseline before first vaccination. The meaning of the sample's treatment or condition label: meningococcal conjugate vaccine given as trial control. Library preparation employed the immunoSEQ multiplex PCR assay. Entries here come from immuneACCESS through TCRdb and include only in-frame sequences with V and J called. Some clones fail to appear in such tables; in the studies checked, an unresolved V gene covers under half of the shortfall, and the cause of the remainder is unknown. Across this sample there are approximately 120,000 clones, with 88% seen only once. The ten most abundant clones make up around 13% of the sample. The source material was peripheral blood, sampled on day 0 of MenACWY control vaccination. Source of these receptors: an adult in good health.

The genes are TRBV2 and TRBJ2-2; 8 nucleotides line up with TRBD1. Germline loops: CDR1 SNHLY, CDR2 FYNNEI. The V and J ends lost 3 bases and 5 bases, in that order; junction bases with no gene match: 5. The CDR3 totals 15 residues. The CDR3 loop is CASSDPRGQTGELFF. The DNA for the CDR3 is TGTGCCAGCAGTGATCCCAGGGGGCAAACCGGGGAGCTGTTTTTT.

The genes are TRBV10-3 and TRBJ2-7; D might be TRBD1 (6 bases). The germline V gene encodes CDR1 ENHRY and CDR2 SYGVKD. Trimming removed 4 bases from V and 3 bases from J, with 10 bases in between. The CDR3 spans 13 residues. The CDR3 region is CAISARTDYEQYF. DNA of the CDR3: TGTGCCATCAGTGCGAGGACAGACTACGAGCAGTACTTC.

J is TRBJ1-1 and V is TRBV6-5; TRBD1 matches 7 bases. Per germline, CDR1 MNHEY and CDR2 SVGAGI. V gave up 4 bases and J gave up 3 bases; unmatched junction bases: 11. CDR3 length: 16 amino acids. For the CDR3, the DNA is TGTGCCAGCAGTTTACTATCCGGGACAGTCTACACTGAAGCTTTCTTT. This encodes CASSLLSGTVYTEAFF.

The chain's CDR3 is CASSRTMNTEAFF. The CDR3 bases are TGTGCCAGCAGCCGGACGATGAACACTGAAGCTTTCTTT. The gene calls are TRBV7-6 and TRBJ1-1, with D unresolved. V was cut by 5 bases and J by 0 bases, with 7 bases left in between. The CDR3 contains 13 residues. Germline CDR1 SGHVS, CDR2 FNYEAQ.

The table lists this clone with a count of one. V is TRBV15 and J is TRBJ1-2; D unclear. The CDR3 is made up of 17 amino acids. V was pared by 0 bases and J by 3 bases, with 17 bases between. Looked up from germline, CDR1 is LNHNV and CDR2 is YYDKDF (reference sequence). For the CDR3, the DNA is TGTGCCACCAGCAGAGACCGAAATACGGGATCGCACTATGGCTACACCTTC. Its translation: CATSRDRNTGSHYGYTF.

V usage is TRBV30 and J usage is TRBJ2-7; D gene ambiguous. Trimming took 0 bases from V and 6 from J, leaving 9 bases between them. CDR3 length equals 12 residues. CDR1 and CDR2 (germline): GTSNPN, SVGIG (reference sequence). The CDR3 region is CAWSVGRSEQYF. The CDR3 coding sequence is TGTGCCTGGAGTGTAGGACGGTCCGAGCAGTACTTC.

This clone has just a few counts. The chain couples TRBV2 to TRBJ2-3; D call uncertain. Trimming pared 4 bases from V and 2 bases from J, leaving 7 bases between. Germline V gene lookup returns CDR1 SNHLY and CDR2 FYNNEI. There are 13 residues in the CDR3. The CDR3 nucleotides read TGTGCCAGCAGTGTGGAGTACACAGATACGCAGTATTTT. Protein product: CASSVEYTDTQYF. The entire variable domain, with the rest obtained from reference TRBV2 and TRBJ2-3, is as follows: EPEVTQTPSHQVTQMGQEVILRCVPISNHLYFYWYRQILGQKVEFLVSFYNNEISEKSEIFDDQFSVERPDGSNFTLKIRSTKLEDSAMYFCASSVEYTDTQYFGPGTRLTVL.

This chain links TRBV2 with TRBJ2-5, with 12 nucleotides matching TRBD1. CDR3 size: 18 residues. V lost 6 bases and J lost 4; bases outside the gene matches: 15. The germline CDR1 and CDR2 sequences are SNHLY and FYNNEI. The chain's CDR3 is CASSTKIFGTGGGETQYF. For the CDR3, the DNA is TGTGCCAGCAGCACTAAGATCTTTGGGACAGGGGGCGGAGAGACCCAGTACTTC.

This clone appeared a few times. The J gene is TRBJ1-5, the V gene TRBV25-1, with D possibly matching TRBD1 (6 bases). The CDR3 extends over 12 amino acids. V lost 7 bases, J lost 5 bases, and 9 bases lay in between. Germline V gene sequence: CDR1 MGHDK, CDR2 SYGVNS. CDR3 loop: CASIRGHQPQHF. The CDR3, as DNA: TGTGCCAGCATCAGGGGTCATCAGCCCCAGCATTTT. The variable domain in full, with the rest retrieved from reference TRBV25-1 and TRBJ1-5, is EADIYQTPRYLVIGTGKKITLECSQTMGHDKMYWYQQDPGMELHLIHYSYGVNSTEKGDLSSESTVSRIRTEHFPLTLESARPSHTSQYLCASIRGHQPQHFGDGTRLSIL.

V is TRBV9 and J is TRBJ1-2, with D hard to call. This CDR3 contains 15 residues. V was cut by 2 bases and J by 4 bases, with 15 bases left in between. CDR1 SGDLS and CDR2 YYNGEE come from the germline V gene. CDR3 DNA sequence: TGTGCCAGCAGCGTGGCGACCCCCTACCCCTATGGCTACACCTTC. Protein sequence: CASSVATPYPYGYTF.

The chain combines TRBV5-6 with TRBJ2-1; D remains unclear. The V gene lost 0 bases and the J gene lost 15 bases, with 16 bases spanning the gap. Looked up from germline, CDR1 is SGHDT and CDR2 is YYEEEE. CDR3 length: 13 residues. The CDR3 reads CASSLDPTGGPFF. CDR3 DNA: TGTGCCAGCAGCTTGGACCCCACTGGCGGTCCGTTCTTC. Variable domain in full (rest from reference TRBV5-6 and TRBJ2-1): DAGVTQSPTHLIKTRGQQVTLRCSPKSGHDTVSWYQQALGQGPQFIFQYYEEEERQRGNFPDRFSGHQFPNYSSELNVNALLLGDSALYLCASSLDPTGGPFFGPGTRLTVL.

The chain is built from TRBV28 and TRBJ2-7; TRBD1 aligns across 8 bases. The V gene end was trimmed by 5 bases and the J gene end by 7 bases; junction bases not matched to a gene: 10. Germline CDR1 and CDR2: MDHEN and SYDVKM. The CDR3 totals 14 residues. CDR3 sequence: CASSPDRVPLEQYF. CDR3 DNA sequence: TGTGCCAGCAGTCCGGACAGGGTTCCACTGGAGCAGTACTTC.

The CDR3 here is CARSLVPDRAFNTEAFF. CDR3 coding DNA: TGTGCCAGAAGCTTAGTCCCGGACAGGGCATTTAACACTGAAGCTTTCTTT. J is TRBJ1-1 and V is TRBV7-5; whether TRBD1, the table's D call, matches the DNA was not checked. TRBV7-5 is given as a pseudogene. The CDR3 is 17 residues long.

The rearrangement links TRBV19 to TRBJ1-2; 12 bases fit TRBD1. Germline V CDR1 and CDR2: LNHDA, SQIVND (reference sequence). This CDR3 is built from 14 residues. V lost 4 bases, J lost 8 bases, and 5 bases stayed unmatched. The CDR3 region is CASSRDRGPGGYTF. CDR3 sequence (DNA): TGTGCCAGTAGTAGGGACAGGGGGCCGGGAGGCTACACCTTC.

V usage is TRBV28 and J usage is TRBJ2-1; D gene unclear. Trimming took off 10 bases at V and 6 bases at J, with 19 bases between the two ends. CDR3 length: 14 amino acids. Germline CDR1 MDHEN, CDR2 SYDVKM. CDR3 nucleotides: TGTGCCACCTCCTGGGTAAGGCGGTCCAATGAGCAGTTCTTC. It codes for CATSWVRRSNEQFF. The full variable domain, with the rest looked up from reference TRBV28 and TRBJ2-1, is DVKVTQSSRYLVKRTGEKVFLECVQDMDHENMFWYRQDPGLGLRLIYFSYDVKMKEKGDIPEGYSVSREKKERFSLILESASTNQTSMYLCATSWVRRSNEQFFGPGTRLTVL.

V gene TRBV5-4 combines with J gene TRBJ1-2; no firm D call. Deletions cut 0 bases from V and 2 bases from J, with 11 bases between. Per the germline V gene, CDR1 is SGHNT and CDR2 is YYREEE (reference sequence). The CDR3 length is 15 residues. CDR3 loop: CASSLVEGSNYGYTF. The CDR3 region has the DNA TGTGCCAGCAGCTTGGTAGAGGGAAGCAACTATGGCTACACCTTC.

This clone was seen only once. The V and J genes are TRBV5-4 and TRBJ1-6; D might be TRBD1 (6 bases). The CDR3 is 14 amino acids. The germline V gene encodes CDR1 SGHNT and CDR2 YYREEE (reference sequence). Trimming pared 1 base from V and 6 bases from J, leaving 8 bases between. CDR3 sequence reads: CASSLQQGNSPLHF. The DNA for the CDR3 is TGTGCCAGCAGCTTGCAACAGGGTAATTCACCCCTCCACTTT.

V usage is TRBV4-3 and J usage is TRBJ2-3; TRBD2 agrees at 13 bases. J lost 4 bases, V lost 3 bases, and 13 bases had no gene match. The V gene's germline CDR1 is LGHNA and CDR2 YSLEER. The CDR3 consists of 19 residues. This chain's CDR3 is CASSQGPKTSGGASDTQYF. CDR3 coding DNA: TGCGCCAGCAGCCAGGGACCCAAAACTAGCGGGGGGGCATCAGATACGCAGTATTTT.